The 8 T cell receptor beta chains below were found in one sample sequenced in a study of blood T cells in healthy people across ages. A second PCR of about 6 to 12 cycles used a sample-barcoded 5' primer and a J-beta primer mix. TCRdb redid the calling of the 5' RACE reads with MiXCR, one entry per CDR3 protein. This sample has around 1,900,000 distinct CDR3 sequences, with roughly 43% found just once. What was sequenced was blood. The receptors shown here come from a human donor in good health.

V gene TRBV6-5 combines with J gene TRBJ2-7, with a tentative D call TRBD1 (5 bases). Germline lookup yields CDR1 MNHEY and CDR2 SVGAGI. The V gene lost 2 bases and the J gene lost 5 bases, with 10 bases spanning the gap. The CDR3 spans 13 residues. CDR3 DNA sequence: TGTGCCAGCAGTTACCAGGGAATGGACGAGCAGTACTTC. This encodes CASSYQGMDEQYF.

This clonotype was seen only a few times. The chain carries TRBV7-6 and TRBJ1-4; D ambiguous. This CDR3 region has 17 residues. Germline assignment: CDR1 SGHVS and CDR2 FNYEAQ. The V and J ends lost 4 bases and 5 bases respectively, with 20 bases between them. CDR3 amino acids: CASSYLPGERLNEKLFF. The DNA for the CDR3 is TGTGCCAGCAGCTACTTACCAGGCGAACGCCTGAATGAAAAACTGTTTTTT.

This clonotype showed up just a few times. The chain links TRBV7-2 to TRBJ2-3; TRBD1 aligns across 8 bases. V trimming: 5 bases; J trimming: 8 bases; junction bases outside the gene matches: 21. The CDR3 runs to 18 residues. Germline values: CDR1 SGHTA, CDR2 FQGNSA. CDR3 sequence: CASSLPDRGPGRIATQYF. Written as DNA, the CDR3 is TGTGCCAGCAGCCTGCCCGACAGGGGCCCCGGTCGGATCGCTACGCAGTATTTT.

This clonotype was seen a handful of times. The V call is TRBV5-1, the J call TRBJ2-3, with 8 bases that match TRBD2. This CDR3 region has 16 residues. The V and J ends lost 3 bases and 2 bases, in that order; junction bases with no gene match: 8. Germline V gene sequence: CDR1 SGHRS, CDR2 YFSETQ. Here the CDR3 DNA reads TGCGCCAGCAGCTCCTTGCTAGCGGGTCCCACAGATACGCAGTATTTT. It is translated as CASSSLLAGPTDTQYF.

This chain joins TRBV4-2 and TRBJ1-1; D is perhaps TRBD1 (5 bases). Deletions cut 6 bases from V and 2 bases from J, with 16 bases between. CDR1 is LGHNA and CDR2 is YNFKEQ in the germline V gene. The CDR3 has 15 amino acids. The CDR3 DNA reads TGTGCCAGCAGACAACTAGGGACTTCAAACACTGAAGCTTTCTTT. It codes for CASRQLGTSNTEAFF.

This clonotype was observed a few times. The V call is TRBV5-1, the J call TRBJ1-6; weak D call: TRBD1 (6 bases). The CDR3 is 14 residues long. Germline CDR1 and CDR2: SGHRS and YFSETQ. Between the trimmed V and J ends, which lost 7 bases and 6 bases, there was a span of 14 bases. The CDR3, as DNA: TGCGCCAGCCGCACGGACAGCCTTAATTCACCCCTCCACTTT. Translation gives CASRTDSLNSPLHF.

The rearrangement joins TRBV5-5 to TRBJ2-1, with no clear D. Trimming stripped 2 bases from V and 0 bases from J, with 12 bases between. Germline CDR1 and CDR2: SGHKS and YYEKEE (reference sequence). The CDR3 totals 16 residues. In DNA form, the CDR3 reads TGTGCCAGCAGCTTTGGATCGGTTAGCTCCTACAATGAGCAGTTCTTC. Amino acid sequence: CASSFGSVSSYNEQFF.

With respect to this clonotype: One end of the junction varies from germline; a read error may be responsible. The V gene is TRBV12-3 or TRBV12-4, the J gene TRBJ2-1; the match to TRBD1 covers 10 bases. CDR3 size: 15 residues. CDR3 sequence reads: CVSLKGQGFYNEQFF. In nucleotides, the CDR3 is TGTGTCAGCCTTAAGGGACAGGGGTTCTACAATGAGCAGTTCTTC.